The 20 T cell receptor beta chains below all came from one sample that was sequenced in a study of blood T cells in healthy people across ages (dated by TCRdb to 2015 to 2017). The method behind the library was 5' RACE. Sequencing was performed on an Illumina HiSeq 2500. The second PCR ran for about 6 to 11 cycles and used a J-beta primer mix along with a sample-barcoded 5' primer. The raw public data were reprocessed by TCRdb itself: fastp quality trimming at Q25, MiXCR clonotype calling, in-frame beta chains only. Each CDR3 protein gets just one entry, which takes the most common genes and DNA from the rows behind it. For this sample the table gives roughly 1 million distinct CDR3 sequences, of which under 30% were detected only once. Approximately 0.75% of the sample belongs to the ten largest clones. The data also belong to a second study, concerning T cells of mothers and their children.

Input material: blood. The receptors stem from a girl under 10 years old in good health.

The rearrangement joins TRBV7-2 to TRBJ2-5; tentative D call: TRBD2 (6 bases). TRBJ2-7 matches the DNA end more closely, so the J call is doubtful. CDR3 length: 14 residues. Germline values: CDR1 SGHTA, CDR2 FQGNSA. CDR3 protein: CASSLAPGEGEQYF. CDR3 nucleotides: TGTGCCAGCAGCTTAGCGCCGGGGGAAGGCGAGCAGTACTTC.

The rearrangement joins TRBV12-3 or TRBV12-4 to TRBJ1-2; weak D call: TRBD1 (6 bases). This CDR3 has 16 residues. Trimming stripped 8 bases from V and 5 bases from J, with 24 bases between. The CDR3 nucleotides read TGTGCCAGCCAAAAGGGACAACCGAATAGTCCATATGGCTACACCTTC. Amino acids: CASQKGQPNSPYGYTF.

This clonotype was recorded a few times. CDR3 loop: CATSRVGTIQETQYF. The CDR3 DNA reads TGTGCCACCAGCAGAGTAGGAACGATACAAGAGACCCAGTACTTC. V is TRBV15 and J is TRBJ2-5; no reliable D call. The germline V and J ends were trimmed by 1 base and 2 bases, with 11 bases remaining between them. Per germline, CDR1 LNHNV and CDR2 YYDKDF (reference sequence). This CDR3 spans 15 amino acids.

The V call is TRBV19, the J call TRBJ1-4; D is possibly TRBD1 (6 bases). The CDR3 has 13 amino acids. The V end lost 8 bases, the J end lost 8 bases, and 15 bases lay between the germline ends. The germline CDR1 and CDR2 sequences are LNHDA and SQIVND (reference sequence). DNA for the CDR3: TGTGCCAGTCCGACGCCCAGGGGAGAAAAACTGTTTTTT. It is translated as CASPTPRGEKLFF.

This clonotype was recorded a few times. The V call is TRBV29-1, the J call TRBJ2-5; the D call may be TRBD1 or TRBD2 (5 bases each). This CDR3 has 14 residues. Trimming pared 3 bases from V and 4 bases from J, leaving 15 bases between. CDR1 SQVTM and CDR2 ANQGSEA come from the germline V gene. CDR3 DNA: TGCAGCGTTGATCGAGGGGCGGTGGGAGAGACCCAGTACTTC. The encoded protein is CSVDRGAVGETQYF.

The table lists this clonotype with a few counts. This chain uses TRBV24-1 with TRBJ2-1; 11 positions match TRBD2. Trimming at V came to 2 bases and at J to 2 bases, leaving 10 bases not matched to a gene. This CDR3 contains 19 residues. The V gene's germline CDR1 is KGHDR and CDR2 SFDVKD. Written as DNA, the CDR3 is TGTGCCACCAGTGATTGGACTAGCGGGCCCCGAGGTACCTACAATGAGCAGTTCTTC. Amino acids: CATSDWTSGPRGTYNEQFF.

The V call is TRBV5-1, the J call TRBJ2-5, with D perhaps matching TRBD1 (6 bases). The CDR3 extends over 14 amino acids. V lost 3 bases and J 5 bases, leaving 14 bases between the germline ends. The germline V gene encodes CDR1 SGHRS and CDR2 YFSETQ. The CDR3 sequence is CASSSSGAPETQYF. CDR3 in DNA: TGCGCCAGCAGCTCTTCAGGGGCCCCGGAGACCCAGTACTTC.

The chain has TRBV7-9 and TRBJ2-5; TRBD2 matches 11 bases. V was pared by 1 base and J by 0 bases, with 4 bases of the junction left unmatched. The CDR3 consists of 17 residues. Germline values: CDR1 SEHNR, CDR2 FQNEAQ (reference sequence). For the CDR3, the DNA is TGTGCCAGCAGCTTAGTACTAGCGGGGGCGTACCAAGAGACCCAGTACTTC. It is translated as CASSLVLAGAYQETQYF.

This clonotype was observed a handful of times. This sequence joins TRBV28 and TRBJ2-5; 10 bases align to TRBD1. The CDR3 spans 17 residues. With V trimmed by 8 bases and J by 5 bases, 17 bases remained unmatched. Looked up from germline, CDR1 is MDHEN and CDR2 is SYDVKM. The CDR3 DNA reads TGTGCCAGCGGGACCGGGACAGGGGCTTATTCTTGGGAGACCCAGTACTTC. Encoded protein: CASGTGTGAYSWETQYF.

As concerns this clonotype: The junction departs from germline at one end; a sequencing error may be responsible. The chain couples TRBV28 to TRBJ2-5; a possible D gene is TRBD2 (5 bases). Germline loops: CDR1 MDHEN, CDR2 SYDVKM. The CDR3 runs to 15 residues. The CDR3 sequence: CASSTMTGYQETQYF. The CDR3 nucleotides are TGTGCCAGCAGCACCATGACGGGGTACCAAGAGACCCAGTATTTC.

The V call is TRBV7-9, the J call TRBJ2-7, with D perhaps matching TRBD2 (5 bases). Germline CDR1 reads SEHNR; CDR2 reads FQNEAQ (reference sequence). The CDR3 is 13 amino acids. V lost 3 bases, J lost 4 bases, and 10 bases lay in between. The CDR3 sequence is CASSLEDHYEQYF. The CDR3, as DNA: TGTGCCAGCAGCTTGGAGGACCATTACGAGCAGTACTTC. Complete variable domain (other parts from reference TRBV7-9 and TRBJ2-7): DTGVSQNPRHKITKRGQNVTFRCDPISEHNRLYWYRQTLGQGPEFLTYFQNEAQLEKSRLLSDRFSAERPKGSFSTLEIQRTEQGDSAMYLCASSLEDHYEQYFGPGTRLTVT.

The gene calls are TRBV25-1 and TRBJ2-1, with a tentative D call TRBD2 (5 bases). The CDR3 is 14 residues long. Deletions cut 8 bases from V and 0 bases from J, with 11 bases between. CDR1 is MGHDK and CDR2 is SYGVNS in the germline V gene. The CDR3 region is CASPGESSYNEQFF. Written as DNA, the CDR3 is TGTGCCAGCCCCGGGGAGAGCTCCTACAATGAGCAGTTCTTC.

This clonotype was counted between two and nine times. The gene calls are TRBV5-1 and TRBJ2-1; D might be TRBD1 (5 bases). The CDR3 has 13 amino acids. V shed 5 bases and J shed 9 bases, with 15 bases lying between them. Germline CDR1 SGHRS, CDR2 YFSETQ. CDR3 region: CASREKGWSEQFF. The CDR3 coding sequence is TGCGCCAGCAGGGAGAAGGGGTGGAGTGAGCAGTTCTTC.

The V call is TRBV29-1, the J call TRBJ1-1; a weak D match, TRBD1 (5 bases). The germline V and J ends were trimmed by 2 bases and 8 bases, with 9 bases remaining between them. CDR1 and CDR2 (germline): SQVTM, ANQGSEA. The CDR3 extends over 11 amino acids. CDR3 region: CSVERQKEAFF. The CDR3 bases are TGCAGCGTTGAACGACAGAAAGAAGCTTTCTTT.

CDR3 residues: CASSLIGAGELFF. Written as DNA, the CDR3 is TGTGCCAGCAGCTTAATTGGGGCCGGGGAGCTGTTTTTT. The V gene is TRBV7-3, the J gene TRBJ2-2; D gene ambiguous. Germline CDR1 is SGHTA and CDR2 is FQGTGA. The CDR3 loop spans 13 amino acids. Trimming shortened V by 1 base and J by 6 bases, and 6 bases separated the two germline ends.

The J gene is TRBJ1-3, the V gene TRBV6-8, with 11 bases fitting TRBD1. Germline trimming cut 5 bases from V and 2 bases from J; bases unmatched to any gene: 2. Per germline, CDR1 MNHGY and CDR2 SAAAGT. CDR3 length: 15 amino acids. The CDR3 DNA reads as TGTGCCAGCAGTACGGACAGGGGGCCTGGAAACACCATATATTTT. Protein sequence: CASSTDRGPGNTIYF.

A few counts support this clonotype. The V call is TRBV4-1, the J call TRBJ2-7; 8 bases are a match to TRBD1. V lost 4 bases to trimming and J lost 3 bases; unmatched junction nucleotides: 5. The CDR3 extends over 14 amino acids. Germline assignment: CDR1 MGHRA and CDR2 YSYEKL. CDR3 loop: CASSRVGQGYEQYF. CDR3 nucleotide sequence: TGCGCCAGCAGCCGAGTTGGACAGGGCTACGAGCAGTACTTC.

This chain uses TRBV10-3 with TRBJ2-6; 9 nucleotides agree with TRBD1. CDR3 length: 18 residues. Germline values: CDR1 ENHRY, CDR2 SYGVKD. Trimming took 3 bases from V and 1 from J; bases not matched to a gene: 7. For the CDR3, the DNA is TGTGCCATCAGTGATTCACCCGGGACAGGGTCTGGGGCCAACGTCCTGACTTTC. Its translation is CAISDSPGTGSGANVLTF.

This clonotype has more than one count but fewer than ten. The chain couples TRBV12-3 or TRBV12-4 to TRBJ2-3; no clear D gene. V lost 3 bases and J lost 0, with 13 bases in between. The CDR3 covers 16 residues. CDR3 loop: CASSFPPVTSTDTQYF. Here the CDR3 DNA reads TGTGCCAGCAGTTTTCCCCCCGTCACTAGCACAGATACGCAGTATTTT.

The V call is TRBV7-3, the J call TRBJ2-1, with 7 nucleotides matching TRBD2. Per the germline V gene, CDR1 is SGHTA and CDR2 is FQGTGA. This CDR3 contains 12 residues. Trimming at V came to 5 bases and at J to 13 bases, leaving 8 bases not matched to a gene. Here the CDR3 DNA reads TGTGCCAGCAGCGCCCCGGGGGGAATACAGTTCTTC. This gives the protein CASSAPGGIQFF.